The clone carrying this T cell receptor (beta chain) showed up many times. The entry originates in a study of T-cell reconstitution after alpha-beta-depleted transplantation in children. Using unique molecular identifiers, the investigators prepared the TCRbeta library. Each CDR3 protein gets one entry after TCRdb re-called the PCR reads with MiXCR. Of roughly 250,000 distinct CDR3 sequences listed, approximately 8.9% were seen once; the top ten hold roughly 5.8%. This CDR3 has 18 residues. Trimming shortened V by 1 base and J by 0 bases, and 16 bases separated the two germline ends. Germline CDR1 SGHDN, CDR2 FVKESK.

The specimen comprised PBMCs, mostly from graft donor cells, sampled 180 days after TCRalphabeta/CD19-depleted stem cell transplant. This clonotype was obtained from a male patient aged 10 to 17 who had a stem cell transplant for acute lymphoblastic leukemia, so the T cells may come from the graft donor. This chain connects TRBV14 to TRBJ2-4; D is unresolved. Written as DNA, the CDR3 is TGTGCCAGCAGCCAAGGCCGCTCAGCCCCAATAGCCAAAAACATTCAGTACTTC. This translates into CASSQGRSAPIAKNIQYF.